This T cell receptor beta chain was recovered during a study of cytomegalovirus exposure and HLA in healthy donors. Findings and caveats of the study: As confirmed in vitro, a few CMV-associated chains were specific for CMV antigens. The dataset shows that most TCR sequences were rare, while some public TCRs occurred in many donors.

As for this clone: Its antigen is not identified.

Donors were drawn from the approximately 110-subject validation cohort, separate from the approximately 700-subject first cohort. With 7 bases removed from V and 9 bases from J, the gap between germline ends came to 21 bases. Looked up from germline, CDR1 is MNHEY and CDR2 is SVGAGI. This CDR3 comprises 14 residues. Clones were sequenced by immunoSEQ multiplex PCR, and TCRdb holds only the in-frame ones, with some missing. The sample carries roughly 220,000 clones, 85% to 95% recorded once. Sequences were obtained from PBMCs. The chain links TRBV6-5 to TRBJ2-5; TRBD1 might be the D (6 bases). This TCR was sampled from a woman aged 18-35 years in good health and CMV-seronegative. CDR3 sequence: CASKTSGGPGAQYF. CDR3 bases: TGTGCCAGCAAAACTAGTGGGGGCCCCGGGGCCCAGTACTTC.